Presented here are 30 T cell receptor beta chains from one specimen sequenced in a study of PD-1 blockade in classical Hodgkin lymphoma. Generated by immunoSEQ multiplex PCR, the TCRdb table keeps only in-frame clones and is missing some. The data show fewer than 8,000 clones, with around three quarters seen just once and 35% to 45% held by the top ten. The time point here: cycle 4 day 1 (C4D1), after 6 weeks of nivolumab. Every patient was affected by relapse after autologous stem cell transplantation, while exposure to brentuximab vedotin was not uniform. Sequences were derived from peripheral blood mononuclear cells (PBMCs), sampled before the fourth cycle of nivolumab. The receptors were gathered from a human donor with classical Hodgkin lymphoma.

The J gene is TRBJ2-7, the V gene TRBV5-1, with a weak D call TRBD1 (5 bases). The CDR3 covers 12 residues. Deletions cut 2 bases from V and 4 bases from J, with 7 bases between. Germline V gene data show CDR1 as SGHRS and CDR2 as YFSETQ. The CDR3 DNA follows: TGCGCCAGCAGCTTCCAGGGTTACGAGCAGTACTTC. Translating gives CASSFQGYEQYF.

Worth noting for this clone: Germline is not matched at one junction end, which may reflect a read error. The J gene is TRBJ2-2, the V gene TRBV4-1; maybe TRBD1 (5 bases). Per the germline V gene, CDR1 is MGHRA and CDR2 is YSYEKL. The CDR3 extends over 14 amino acids. CDR3: CASRVGRNTGELFF. CDR3 coding DNA: TGTGCCAGCAGGGTCGGCAGAAACACCGGGGAGCTGTTTTTT.

The chain uses TRBV7-2 and TRBJ2-1; D is tentatively TRBD1 or TRBD2 (6 bases each). The CDR3 has 16 amino acids. The V and J ends lost 1 base and 4 bases respectively, with 14 bases between them. The germline V gene has CDR1 SGHTA and CDR2 FQGNSA. CDR3 coding DNA: TGTGCCAGCAGCTTAGGAACTGGGGGGCATTACAATGAGCAGTTCTTC. Protein: CASSLGTGGHYNEQFF.

This chain uses TRBV5-6 with TRBJ2-3; 7 bases match TRBD2. Losses at the gene ends were 5 bases for V and 1 base for J; bases not matched to a gene: 7. The CDR3 is made up of 15 amino acids. Germline CDR1 and CDR2: SGHDT and YYEEEE. In DNA form, the CDR3 reads TGTGCCAGCAGATACAGCGGGGCGGGCACAGATACGCAGTATTTT. This translates into CASRYSGAGTDTQYF. The complete variable domain, with remaining parts taken from reference TRBV5-6 and TRBJ2-3, reads DAGVTQSPTHLIKTRGQQVTLRCSPKSGHDTVSWYQQALGQGPQFIFQYYEEEERQRGNFPDRFSGHQFPNYSSELNVNALLLGDSALYLCASRYSGAGTDTQYFGPGTRLTVL.

DNA for the CDR3: TGTGCCAGCAGTTCCCGGGGCCGCGCCTCCTACGAGCAGTACTTC. Translation gives CASSSRGRASYEQYF. V is TRBV28 and J is TRBJ2-7; either TRBD1 or TRBD2 may supply D (5 bases each). The CDR3 spans 15 residues. Germline V lookup: CDR1 MDHEN, CDR2 SYDVKM. V lost 4 bases to trimming and J lost 0 bases, with 13 bases between them.

The chain couples TRBV19 to TRBJ2-6; the D is unclear. CDR3 length: 16 residues. Trimming left V 6 bases short and J 0 bases short, with 12 bases between. The germline CDR1 and CDR2 sequences are LNHDA and SQIVND (reference sequence). The CDR3 spells CASSWTVNSGANVLTF. For the CDR3, the DNA is TGTGCCAGTAGCTGGACGGTCAACTCTGGGGCCAACGTCCTGACTTTC.

The chain recombines TRBV5-1 with TRBJ1-4, with 8 bases identical to TRBD1. With 2 bases clipped from V and 0 bases from J, the junction kept 12 bases outside the gene matches. This CDR3 region has 19 residues. Looked up from germline, CDR1 is SGHRS and CDR2 is YFSETQ. The CDR3 DNA reads TGCGCCAGCAGCTTCGATGACAGGGGCTGGGGGGCAACTAATGAAAAACTGTTTTTT. Translation: CASSFDDRGWGATNEKLFF.

The chain joins TRBV20-1 to TRBJ2-1, with D possibly TRBD2 on 6 matching bases. Deletions cut 3 bases from V and 9 bases from J, with 9 bases between. CDR1 and CDR2 from the germline V gene are DFQATT and SNEGSKA (reference sequence). CDR3 length: 11 amino acids. The CDR3 loop reads CSARAGSEQFF. Written as DNA, the CDR3 is TGCAGTGCTAGGGCCGGGAGTGAGCAGTTCTTC.

This rearrangement joins TRBV6-5 to TRBJ2-1; D tentatively reads TRBD1 or TRBD2 (5 bases each). Germline CDR1 reads MNHEY; CDR2 reads SVGAGI. The CDR3 length is 14 residues. V shed 7 bases and J shed 6 bases, with 16 bases lying between them. CDR3 coding DNA: TGTGCCAGCACGGGGCCAACTAGGGTCAATGAGCAGTTCTTC. Protein sequence: CASTGPTRVNEQFF.

The CDR3 reads CASSLPLAFYNEQFF. CDR3 bases: TGTGCCAGCAGCTTACCTCTAGCGTTTTACAATGAGCAGTTCTTC. V and J are TRBV11-2 and TRBJ2-1; tentatively, D is TRBD2 (6 bases). The germline V gene has CDR1 SGHAT and CDR2 FQNNGV. The V and J ends lost 2 bases and 4 bases respectively, with 12 bases between them. This CDR3 comprises 15 residues.

The J gene is TRBJ2-5, the V gene TRBV2, with D perhaps matching TRBD1 or TRBD2 (7 bases each). The V end lost 1 base, the J end lost 4 bases, and 19 bases lay between the germline ends. This CDR3 comprises 17 residues. The germline gives CDR1 SNHLY, CDR2 FYNNEI. The CDR3 is CASSEGAGGGLRETQYF. The CDR3 bases are TGTGCCAGCAGTGAAGGGGCAGGGGGGGGTTTGAGAGAGACCCAGTACTTC.

This chain links TRBV6-5 with TRBJ2-6, with D uncertain. Trimming left V 6 bases short and J 4 bases short, with 7 bases between. Germline V gene sequence: CDR1 MNHEY, CDR2 SVGAGI. CDR3 length: 13 residues. DNA for the CDR3: TGTGCCAGCAGGGCTATGGGGGCCAACGTCCTGACTTTC. Its protein product is CASRAMGANVLTF.

The chain is built from TRBV5-1 and TRBJ2-5; 7 nucleotides line up with TRBD2. The DNA end is more similar to TRBJ2-7, so the J call may be wrong. This CDR3 spans 15 amino acids. CDR1 is SGHRS and CDR2 is YFSETQ in the germline V gene. CDR3 loop: CASSLDASGSYEQYF. CDR3 nucleotide sequence: TGCGCCAGCAGCTTGGATGCTAGCGGCTCTTACGAGCAGTACTTC.

The table lists this clone with a count of one. CDR3 bases: TGTGCCAGCAGCTTGGAAAGAGGCGGGGGAAGCTCCTACGAGCAGTACTTC. Encoded protein: CASSLERGGGSSYEQYF. This rearrangement joins TRBV5-4 to TRBJ2-7; TRBD2 agrees at 7 bases. With V trimmed by 0 bases and J by 0 bases, 9 bases remained unmatched. The CDR3 covers 17 residues. From germline, CDR1 is SGHNT and CDR2 YYREEE (reference sequence).

V usage is TRBV4-2 and J usage is TRBJ2-1; TRBD2 is a possible D gene (6 bases). The V gene's germline CDR1 is LGHNA and CDR2 YNFKEQ. The CDR3 has 14 residues. V was shortened by 6 bases and J by 2 bases, with 11 bases between the two germline ends. The chain's CDR3 is CASRMEGPYNEQFF. The CDR3 DNA reads as TGTGCCAGCAGGATGGAGGGCCCCTACAATGAGCAGTTCTTC.

The chain recombines TRBV7-9 with TRBJ2-3; TRBD1 aligns across 8 bases. V shed 5 bases, J shed 2 bases, and the junction held 6 bases outside the gene matches. The CDR3 spans 15 residues. Germline V CDR1 and CDR2: SEHNR, FQNEAQ (reference sequence). DNA for the CDR3: TGTGCCAGCAGCCCCTGGACAGGGACCACAGATACGCAGTATTTT. Encoded protein: CASSPWTGTTDTQYF.

This chain links TRBV19 with TRBJ2-1, with unresolved D. Per the germline V gene, CDR1 is LNHDA and CDR2 is SQIVND (reference sequence). V lost 7 bases, J lost 3 bases, and 10 bases lay in between. CDR3 length: 13 amino acids. The CDR3 here is CASKENNYNEQFF. CDR3 coding DNA: TGTGCCAGTAAGGAAAACAACTACAATGAGCAGTTCTTC.

This sequence joins TRBV28 and TRBJ2-3, with a weak D call TRBD1 (6 bases). V dropped 7 bases and J dropped 1 base, with 9 bases sitting between them. From germline, CDR1 is MDHEN and CDR2 SYDVKM. The CDR3 runs to 13 residues. CDR3 residues: CASTRQGTDTQYF. The CDR3 DNA sequence: TGTGCCAGCACCCGACAGGGCACAGATACGCAGTATTTT.

This clone was observed a few times. V usage is TRBV27 and J usage is TRBJ2-7, with 8 bases identical to TRBD1. Germline values: CDR1 MNHEY, CDR2 SMNVEV (reference sequence). The ends lost 6 bases at V and 2 bases at J; junction bases unmatched: 6. This CDR3 spans 14 amino acids. CDR3: CASSYWDRPYEQYF. The CDR3 DNA is TGTGCCAGCAGCTACTGGGACAGGCCCTACGAGCAGTACTTC.

The rearrangement uses TRBV6-5 and TRBJ1-2; no reliable D call. This CDR3 contains 14 residues. Deletions cut 7 bases from V and 2 bases from J, with 14 bases between. Germline-derived CDR1 and CDR2 are MNHEY and SVGAGI. The CDR3 loop is CASKQDPVNYGYTF. CDR3 DNA sequence: TGTGCCAGCAAGCAGGATCCTGTAAACTATGGCTACACCTTC.

The chain has TRBV12-2 and TRBJ1-5; the D segment call TRBD1 is taken from the table without a DNA check. TRBV12-2 is a documented pseudogene. The CDR3 is made up of 18 amino acids. The CDR3: CASRSSGTGSRGNQPQHF. The CDR3 bases are TGTGCAAGTCGCTCATCCGGGACAGGGAGTAGGGGCAATCAGCCCCAGCATTTT.

This clone was counted a few times. This chain links TRBV19 with TRBJ1-2, with D maybe TRBD1 (5 bases). This CDR3 is built from 15 residues. Germline V gene data show CDR1 as LNHDA and CDR2 as SQIVND (reference sequence). Between the trimmed V and J ends, which lost 2 bases and 7 bases, there was a span of 17 bases. CDR3 amino acids: CASSISPDRASGYTF. CDR3 bases: TGTGCCAGTAGTATATCCCCTGACAGAGCGAGTGGCTACACCTTC.

The chain has TRBV7-9 and TRBJ1-2; 10 bases agree with TRBD1. Per the germline V gene, CDR1 is SEHNR and CDR2 is FQNEAQ (reference sequence). V was clipped by 5 bases and J by 6 bases; unmatched bases: 0. The CDR3 spans 12 residues. The CDR3 region is CASSGTGDGYTF. The CDR3 nucleotides are TGTGCCAGCAGCGGGACAGGGGATGGCTACACCTTC.

The chain is built from TRBV5-1 and TRBJ1-4; perhaps TRBD1 as D (5 bases). The CDR3 covers 15 residues. The germline V gene encodes CDR1 SGHRS and CDR2 YFSETQ. Trimming took 0 bases from V and 0 from J, leaving 6 bases between them. For the CDR3, the DNA is TGCGCCAGCAGCTTGGGCAGGGCAACTAATGAAAAACTGTTTTTT. Translating it yields CASSLGRATNEKLFF.

The rearrangement uses TRBV19 and TRBJ2-4, with D possibly being TRBD1 (5 bases). Per germline, CDR1 LNHDA and CDR2 SQIVND (reference sequence). The CDR3 totals 13 residues. The V end was cut by 5 bases, the J end by 11 bases, with 16 bases between. CDR3 loop: CASSVNPREFQYF. The DNA for the CDR3 is TGTGCCAGTAGTGTAAACCCCAGGGAATTTCAGTACTTC. The full variable domain, rest sourced from reference TRBV19 and TRBJ2-4, is DGGITQSPKYLFRKEGQNVTLSCEQNLNHDAMYWYRQDPGQGLRLIYYSQIVNDFQKGDIAEGYSVSREKKESFPLTVTSAQKNPTAFYLCASSVNPREFQYFGAGTRLSVL.

V and J are TRBV27 and TRBJ1-1, with a weak D call TRBD1 (5 bases). CDR1 is MNHEY, CDR2 SMNVEV, per germline (reference sequence). The V end was cut by 5 bases, the J end by 6 bases, with 16 bases between. The CDR3 is made up of 14 amino acids. The CDR3 sequence: CASSPKWGWAEAFF. CDR3 coding DNA: TGTGCCAGCAGTCCCAAATGGGGCTGGGCTGAAGCTTTCTTT.

The chain has TRBV15 and TRBJ2-5; TRBD1 aligns across 9 bases. Trimming took 4 bases from V and 5 from J; bases not matched to a gene: 5. The CDR3 spans 14 residues. The germline V gene encodes CDR1 LNHNV and CDR2 YYDKDF (reference sequence). This chain's CDR3 is CATSTGTGSETQYF. CDR3 in DNA: TGTGCCACCAGCACGGGGACAGGGTCTGAGACCCAGTACTTC.

V gene TRBV28 combines with J gene TRBJ1-3; 8 nucleotides align to TRBD1. J lost 2 bases, V lost 6 bases, and 6 bases had no gene match. From germline, CDR1 is MDHEN and CDR2 SYDVKM. The CDR3 covers 15 residues. The CDR3 nucleotides are TGTGCCAGCAGAGGACAGGGCGTCACTGGAAACACCATATATTTT. This translates into CASRGQGVTGNTIYF. Variable domain in full (rest from reference TRBV28 and TRBJ1-3): DVKVTQSSRYLVKRTGEKVFLECVQDMDHENMFWYRQDPGLGLRLIYFSYDVKMKEKGDIPEGYSVSREKKERFSLILESASTNQTSMYLCASRGQGVTGNTIYFGEGSWLTVV.

Written as DNA, the CDR3 is TGCGCCAGCAGCCCCCATGGAAACACCATATATTTT. It yields the protein CASSPHGNTIYF. The chain couples TRBV4-1 to TRBJ1-3; D is ambiguous. Between the trimmed V and J ends, which lost 4 bases and 3 bases, there was a span of 4 bases. This CDR3 has 12 amino acids. Germline V lookup: CDR1 MGHRA, CDR2 YSYEKL.

The V and J genes are TRBV7-2 and TRBJ1-2; no clear D gene. This CDR3 is 12 amino acids long. V shed 3 bases and J shed 4 bases, with 6 bases lying between them. Germline V CDR1 and CDR2: SGHTA, FQGNSA. For the CDR3, the DNA is TGTGCCAGCAGCTTGGAAGGCTATGGCTACACCTTC. It specifies CASSLEGYGYTF.